This TCR beta chain comes out of a study of Graves' ophthalmopathy and Graves' hyperthyroidism. Study-level points and caveats: Also, most clonotypes expanded in the thyroid above 0.001 frequency appeared in blood.

Fresh peripheral blood, around 10 ml, was the PBMC source. This CDR3 has 10 amino acids. Germline values: CDR1 SGHRS, CDR2 YFSETQ. After removal of 10 bases from V and 4 bases from J, the junction contained 2 bases not matched to a gene. Amplifying from RNA transcripts, the study obtained TCR beta CDR3 regions. Amplification began with first-round RT-PCR using HTBI primers, then second-round multiplex PCR was performed. From the multiplex PCR reads, TCRdb called clonotypes with MiXCR, one entry per CDR3 protein. The table shows 400,000 to 500,000 distinct CDR3 sequences, with 20% to 25% occurring only once. With respect to this clonotype: As yet, its antigen is unknown.

The sample was peripheral blood. The chain uses TRBV5-1 and TRBJ2-7, with 7 nucleotides matching TRBD1. This TCR was recovered from a woman aged 18 to 35 with stable Graves' hyperthyroidism. The CDR3 bases are TGCGCCGGGGACAGATACGAGCAGTACTTC. Translating gives CAGDRYEQYF.